A single sample is the source of the 22 T cell receptor beta chains below, sequenced in a study of Ad26.COV2.S vaccination and SARS-CoV-2 variants. Sequenced by immunoSEQ multiplex PCR; TCRdb stores in-frame clones only, minus some. The sample has around 250,000 clones, roughly nine tenths seen once. Treatment noted: roughly 20 received Ad26.COV2.S at low or high dose, single or two shots; about 5 received placebo; per-sample allocation not given. Day 63 after the first vaccine or placebo injection was the time point for sampling. The sample was peripheral blood, taken in a trial of Ad26.COV2.S vaccine versus placebo. The source of these receptors is a person aged 18-60 years who received the Ad26.COV2.S COVID-19 vaccine or a placebo.

The chain employs TRBV7-3 and TRBJ2-6; perhaps D is TRBD1 or TRBD2 (5 bases each). Germline-derived CDR1 and CDR2 are SGHTA and FQGTGA. This CDR3 spans 20 amino acids. Trimming left V 4 bases short and J 1 base short, with 23 bases between. CDR3 coding DNA: TGTGCCAGCAGCTCGAGACGGAATGAGGGGATTGGATCTGGGGCCAACGTCCTGACTTTC. It translates to CASSSRRNEGIGSGANVLTF. Full variable domain (remainder filled in from reference TRBV7-3 and TRBJ2-6): GAGVSQTPSNKVTEKGKYVELRCDPISGHTALYWYRQSLGQGPEFLIYFQGTGAADDSGLPNDRFFAVRPEGSVSTLKIQRTERGDSAVYLCASSSRRNEGIGSGANVLTFGAGSRLTVL.

The rearrangement links TRBV5-6 to TRBJ2-7; D is perhaps TRBD1 (6 bases). Germline CDR1 SGHDT, CDR2 YYEEEE. The CDR3 covers 13 residues. With 0 bases removed from V and 4 bases from J, the gap between germline ends came to 8 bases. CDR3 sequence reads: CASSLGGGYEQYV. As DNA, the CDR3 is TGTGCCAGCAGCTTGGGAGGGGGTTACGAGCAGTACGTC.

The gene calls are TRBV6-5 and TRBJ1-2, with TRBD1 identical over 8 bases. Germline CDR1 reads MNHEY; CDR2 reads SVGAGI. CDR3 length equals 13 residues. The V gene end was trimmed by 8 bases and the J gene end by 3 bases; junction bases not matched to a gene: 5. The CDR3 spells CASQDRAHYGYTF. The DNA of the CDR3 is TGTGCCAGCCAGGACAGGGCACACTATGGCTACACCTTC.

V usage is TRBV4-2 and J usage is TRBJ2-5, with TRBD2 as a possible D gene (6 bases). Trimming took off 0 bases at V and 4 bases at J, with 12 bases between the two ends. The CDR3 runs to 15 residues. Looked up from germline, CDR1 is LGHNA and CDR2 is YNFKEQ. The CDR3 region has the DNA TGTGCCAGCAGCCAAGATTTGCGGGAAAGAGAGACCCAGTACTTC. Translating gives CASSQDLRERETQYF.

The V gene is TRBV19, the J gene TRBJ1-1, with 9 bases aligning to TRBD1. The CDR3 consists of 16 residues. CDR1 is LNHDA and CDR2 is SQIVND in the germline V gene (reference sequence). J was trimmed by 4 bases and V by 5 bases; bases with no gene match: 11. CDR3 loop: CASSPRPQGARTEAFF. The DNA of the CDR3 is TGTGCCAGTAGTCCCCGCCCACAGGGGGCTCGCACTGAAGCTTTCTTT.

The sample holds a few counts of this clone. The chain combines TRBV7-9 with TRBJ2-5; TRBD2 matches at 7 bases. The trim removed 3 bases at V and 2 bases at J, leaving 0 bases unmatched. The CDR3 runs to 13 residues. From germline, CDR1 is SEHNR and CDR2 FQNEAQ (reference sequence). CDR3 DNA: TGTGCCAGCAGCTTGGGGGGGCAAGAGACCCAGTACTTC. Translated: CASSLGGQETQYF.

The CDR3 reads CASSFKVSGANVLTF. The CDR3 DNA sequence: TGTGCCAGCAGCTTTAAGGTCAGTGGGGCCAACGTCCTGACTTTC. This chain joins TRBV7-2 and TRBJ2-6; D unclear. V was cut by 3 bases and J by 3 bases, with 9 bases left in between. This CDR3 comprises 15 residues. Germline V gene lookup returns CDR1 SGHTA and CDR2 FQGNSA. The whole variable domain, filled in from reference TRBV7-2 and TRBJ2-6, reads GAGVSQSPSNKVTEKGKDVELRCDPISGHTALYWYRQSLGQGLEFLIYFQGNSAPDKSGLPSDRFSAERTGGSVSTLTIQRTQQEDSAVYLCASSFKVSGANVLTFGAGSRLTVL.

V usage is TRBV3-1 (or the pseudogene TRBV3-2) and J usage is TRBJ2-3; TRBD2 might be the D (6 bases). The CDR3 has 16 residues. The germline V gene has CDR1 LGHDT and CDR2 YNNKEL (reference sequence). Deletions cut 4 bases from V and 0 bases from J, with 14 bases between. CDR3 nucleotide sequence: TGTGCCAGCAGCCCCTTGTCCGGGAGTAGCACAGATACGCAGTATTTT. It is translated as CASSPLSGSSTDTQYF.

The chain uses TRBV11-2 and TRBJ2-1, with unresolved D. The CDR3 spans 17 residues. Between the trimmed V and J ends, which lost 4 bases and 2 bases, there was a span of 18 bases. Germline V gene lookup returns CDR1 SGHAT and CDR2 FQNNGV. The CDR3, as DNA: TGTGCCAGCAGCTCCCCGCTTAGCTTTTCGGCCTACAATGAGCAGTTCTTC. This encodes CASSSPLSFSAYNEQFF.

This clone was recorded only once. Different DNA sequences within this sample yield the same CDR3. This chain uses TRBV3-1 (or the pseudogene TRBV3-2) with TRBJ1-5; D is unresolved. The length of the CDR3 is 13 residues. Trimming shortened V by 6 bases and J by 1 base, and 7 bases separated the two germline ends. Per the germline V gene, CDR1 is LGHDT and CDR2 is YNNKEL (reference sequence). The CDR3 nucleotides are TGTGCCAGCAGTCCCGACAGCAATCAGCCCCAGCATTTT. Residues: CASSPDSNQPQHF.

This chain uses TRBV19 with TRBJ2-1, with 16 bases identical to TRBD2. Germline values: CDR1 LNHDA, CDR2 SQIVND (reference sequence). The CDR3 spans 17 residues. V was pared by 5 bases and J by 9 bases, with 10 bases of the junction left unmatched. CDR3 sequence (DNA): TGTGCCAGTAGTTACCCGGGACTAGCGGGAGGGCCGGGTGAGCAGTTCTTC. This translates into CASSYPGLAGGPGEQFF. Full variable domain (remainder filled in from reference TRBV19 and TRBJ2-1): DGGITQSPKYLFRKEGQNVTLSCEQNLNHDAMYWYRQDPGQGLRLIYYSQIVNDFQKGDIAEGYSVSREKKESFPLTVTSAQKNPTAFYLCASSYPGLAGGPGEQFFGPGTRLTVL.

The chain recombines TRBV7-2 with TRBJ1-4; D gene ambiguous. Per the germline V gene, CDR1 is SGHTA and CDR2 is FQGNSA. The CDR3 covers 12 residues. Trimming removed 1 base at V and 7 bases at J, with 4 bases between. DNA for the CDR3: TGTGCCAGCAGCTTAGTCGGTGAAAAACTGTTTTTT. Protein: CASSLVGEKLFF.

The chain has TRBV7-8 and TRBJ2-4; TRBD2 aligns across 12 bases. Germline loops: CDR1 SGHVS, CDR2 FQNEAQ. V shed 3 bases and J 1 base; nucleotides not matched to a gene: 4. The CDR3 is 17 residues long. The CDR3 here is CASSFGLAGSAKNIQYF. DNA for the CDR3: TGTGCCAGCAGCTTCGGACTAGCGGGATCGGCCAAAAACATTCAGTACTTC.

This clone showed up just a few times. The gene calls are TRBV20-1 and TRBJ2-2; 8 positions match TRBD2. The germline V gene encodes CDR1 DFQATT and CDR2 SNEGSKA (reference sequence). The CDR3 loop spans 15 amino acids. V shed 3 bases and J 5 bases; nucleotides not matched to a gene: 8. CDR3 amino acids: CSASMGLVGTGELFF. Written as DNA, the CDR3 is TGCAGTGCTAGTATGGGACTAGTCGGTACCGGGGAGCTGTTTTTT.

The CDR3 loop reads CATSRDKGRSSGNTIYF. CDR3 DNA: TGTGCCACCAGCAGAGATAAGGGGAGGAGCTCTGGAAACACCATATATTTT. The J gene is TRBJ1-3, the V gene TRBV15; D might be TRBD1 (5 bases). Germline CDR1 is LNHNV and CDR2 is YYDKDF (reference sequence). The CDR3 covers 17 residues. Between the trimmed V and J ends, which lost 0 bases and 0 bases, there was a span of 12 bases. The entire variable domain, with the rest obtained from reference TRBV15 and TRBJ1-3, is as follows: DAMVIQNPRYQVTQFGKPVTLSCSQTLNHNVMYWYQQKSSQAPKLLFHYYDKDFNNEADTPDNFQSRRPNTSFCFLDIRSPGLGDTAMYLCATSRDKGRSSGNTIYFGEGSWLTVV.

The CDR3 is CASSQLGKNTEAFF. CDR3 nucleotide sequence: TGTGCCAGCAGCCAACTGGGTAAGAACACTGAAGCTTTCTTT. V and J are TRBV3-1 (or the pseudogene TRBV3-2) and TRBJ1-1; D remains unclear. Germline lookup yields CDR1 LGHDT and CDR2 YNNKEL (reference sequence). The V gene lost 2 bases and the J gene lost 1 base, with 8 bases spanning the gap. CDR3 size: 14 residues.

V usage is TRBV19 and J usage is TRBJ2-2, with D maybe TRBD2 (6 bases). The V end was cut by 1 base, the J end by 5 bases, with 11 bases between. The CDR3 has 15 amino acids. Germline assignment: CDR1 LNHDA and CDR2 SQIVND (reference sequence). The CDR3 DNA follows: TGTGCCAGTAGTATAGTATCCGGGAGTACCGGGGAGCTGTTTTTT. As protein: CASSIVSGSTGELFF. The full variable domain, rest sourced from reference TRBV19 and TRBJ2-2, is DGGITQSPKYLFRKEGQNVTLSCEQNLNHDAMYWYRQDPGQGLRLIYYSQIVNDFQKGDIAEGYSVSREKKESFPLTVTSAQKNPTAFYLCASSIVSGSTGELFFGEGSRLTVL.

V usage is TRBV19 and J usage is TRBJ1-1; D is possibly TRBD1 (5 bases). The germline CDR1 and CDR2 sequences are LNHDA and SQIVND (reference sequence). CDR3 length: 17 amino acids. V dropped 2 bases and J dropped 3 bases, with 19 bases sitting between them. The CDR3: CASSIYLGPPGDTEAFF. The DNA of the CDR3 is TGTGCCAGTAGTATATACCTCGGACCCCCGGGGGACACTGAAGCTTTCTTT.

This clone was found a few times. This chain joins TRBV19 and TRBJ1-5; TRBD1 might be the D (5 bases). Germline V gives CDR1 LNHDA, CDR2 SQIVND (reference sequence). This CDR3 spans 16 amino acids. V lost 8 bases and J 7 bases, leaving 24 bases between the germline ends. The CDR3 sequence is CASRPPPRERWQPQHF. The DNA for the CDR3 is TGTGCCAGTCGACCCCCCCCCAGGGAACGTTGGCAGCCCCAGCATTTT.

The chain has TRBV30 and TRBJ1-2; weak D call: TRBD1 (5 bases). The CDR3 runs to 13 residues. Germline CDR1 is GTSNPN and CDR2 is SVGIG (reference sequence). V lost 2 bases and J lost 6, with 13 bases in between. CDR3 loop: CAWSRGWGDGYTF. CDR3 sequence (DNA): TGTGCCTGGAGTAGGGGCTGGGGAGATGGCTACACCTTC.

As DNA, the CDR3 is TGTGCCTGGAGTGTAGACCGCTATAATTCACCCCTCCACTTT. This gives the protein CAWSVDRYNSPLHF. The chain links TRBV30 to TRBJ1-6, with D hard to call. Germline CDR1 is GTSNPN and CDR2 is SVGIG (reference sequence). Trimming took off 0 bases at V and 3 bases at J, with 6 bases between the two ends. The CDR3 contains 14 residues.

CDR3 in amino acids: CASSKINPRAAYGQYV. The CDR3 DNA reads TGTGCCAGCAGCAAGATCAATCCTCGGGCCGCTTATGGGCAGTACGTC. The rearrangement uses TRBV21-1 and TRBJ2-7. TRBV21-1 is marked as a pseudogene. The CDR3 extends over 16 amino acids.